This record covers a single T cell receptor (beta chain). Additional DNA sequences in this sample encode the identical CDR3. Clones were sequenced by immunoSEQ multiplex PCR, and TCRdb holds only the in-frame ones, with some missing. The sample includes approximately 1.5 million clones, under 99% of them seen just once. Germline loops: CDR1 SNHLY, CDR2 FYNNEI. This CDR3 has 14 residues. V was shortened by 4 bases and J by 4 bases, with 11 bases between the two germline ends. The data originate from a study of shared clonotypes between healthy human individuals. This receptor was obtained from a man between 25 and 39 years old in good health. The rearrangement links TRBV2 to TRBJ1-5; perhaps TRBD1 as D (5 bases). Source material: naive CD4+ T cells sorted from blood. The subset was: CD45RA+ positively selected. In DNA, the CDR3 is TGTGCCAGCAGTGTAGACAGAGTAAATCAGCCCCAGCATTTT. Protein: CASSVDRVNQPQHF.